The 22 T cell receptor beta chains given below trace back to one sample, sequenced in a study of T cell repertoires in aging, cancer and after chemotherapy. A mixed TRB-A/B primer pool amplified rearranged TRB by multiplex touch-down PCR. One entry per CDR3 protein, called by TCRdb with MiXCR from the multiplex PCR reads. The sample has 1,500 to 2,000 distinct CDR3 sequences; around 26% are singletons. Peripheral blood genomic DNA, not sorted cells or RNA, was the template. Sequenced: blood. All receptors come from a human donor in good health.

The chain combines TRBV7-2 with TRBJ2-3; TRBD2 matches 11 bases. The trim removed 8 bases at V and 2 bases at J, leaving 3 bases unmatched. CDR1 SGHTA and CDR2 FQGNSA come from the germline V gene. This CDR3 contains 14 residues. The CDR3 DNA follows: TGTGCCAGCTTACTAGCGGGGGCCACAGATACGCAGTATTTT. It specifies CASLLAGATDTQYF.

This clonotype is medium-sized by share. The chain employs TRBV19 and TRBJ1-5; D is unresolved. The CDR3 is made up of 12 amino acids. Germline V gene sequence: CDR1 LNHDA, CDR2 SQIVND (reference sequence). V lost 6 bases, J lost 0 bases, and 3 bases lay in between. In DNA, the CDR3 is TGTGCCAGTAGGAATAGCAATCAGCCCCAGCATTTT. Residues: CASRNSNQPQHF.

Relative to its sample, this clonotype is medium-sized. V is TRBV24-1 and J is TRBJ2-3, with TRBD2 as a possible D gene (6 bases). Trimming removed 4 bases at V and 6 bases at J, with 16 bases between. This CDR3 has 15 amino acids. Per germline, CDR1 KGHDR and CDR2 SFDVKD. The CDR3 is CATSDPMGGVDTQYF. In DNA, the CDR3 is TGTGCCACCAGTGACCCTATGGGGGGAGTGGATACGCAGTATTTT.

This clonotype is categorized as large. The chain employs TRBV29-1 and TRBJ2-3; TRBD2 matches 10 bases. The germline V gene encodes CDR1 SQVTM and CDR2 ANQGSEA. V gave up 3 bases and J gave up 10 bases; unmatched junction bases: 13. The CDR3 has 15 amino acids. The CDR3 spells CSVDSLAGVSTAQYF. CDR3 bases: TGCAGCGTTGATTCCCTAGCGGGAGTCTCTACGGCGCAGTATTTT.

This chain connects TRBV9 to TRBJ1-6; D unresolved. The V gene lost 0 bases and the J gene lost 8 bases, with 9 bases spanning the gap. The CDR3 runs to 14 residues. Germline assignment: CDR1 SGDLS and CDR2 YYNGEE. CDR3 sequence: CASSVDGVDSPLHF. DNA for the CDR3: TGTGCCAGCAGCGTAGATGGGGTTGATTCACCCCTCCACTTT.

The chain employs TRBV11-1 and TRBJ1-2; no clear D gene. CDR3 length equals 15 residues. Trimming stripped 5 bases from V and 0 bases from J, with 13 bases between. Germline V gives CDR1 SGHAT, CDR2 FQDESV (reference sequence). CDR3: CASSPRAQPNYGYTF. The CDR3 DNA sequence: TGTGCCAGCAGCCCGCGCGCACAGCCTAACTATGGCTACACCTTC.

This sequence joins TRBV10-3 and TRBJ2-5, with D possibly being TRBD1 (6 bases). This CDR3 comprises 12 residues. CDR1 and CDR2 from the germline V gene are ENHRY and SYGVKD. The ends were cut back, 6 bases at V and 1 base at J, with 6 bases in the middle. The CDR3 DNA sequence: TGTGCCATCAGGGGGGCCCAAGAGACCCAGTACTTC. It codes for CAIRGAQETQYF.

This clonotype came up a few times. This chain joins TRBV7-2 and TRBJ1-2, with a weak D call TRBD1 (6 bases). Deletions cut 1 base from V and 8 bases from J, with 17 bases between. Germline V CDR1 and CDR2: SGHTA, FQGNSA. The CDR3 is 15 amino acids. The CDR3 DNA reads TGTGCCAGCAGCTTAGATGTGGGAGGGGGAAGGGGCTACACCTTC. As protein: CASSLDVGGGRGYTF.

The genes are TRBV20-1 and TRBJ2-7; TRBD1 matches 7 bases. The CDR3 runs 13 residues. V trimming: 3 bases; J trimming: 3 bases; junction bases outside the gene matches: 5. Germline assignment: CDR1 DFQATT and CDR2 SNEGSKA (reference sequence). CDR3 loop: CSARAPGGYEQYF. In DNA form, the CDR3 reads TGCAGTGCTAGGGCCCCAGGGGGCTACGAGCAGTACTTC.

This clonotype turned up a few times. The chain carries TRBV7-9 and TRBJ2-6; no reliable D call. Trimming left V 4 bases short and J 2 bases short, with 3 bases between. The CDR3 has 13 amino acids. Germline lookup yields CDR1 SEHNR and CDR2 FQNEAQ (reference sequence). CDR3 sequence: CASSSTGANVLTF. The DNA for the CDR3 is TGTGCCAGCAGCTCGACTGGGGCCAACGTCCTGACTTTC.

By share, this clonotype counts as large (0.1 to 1%). This rearrangement joins TRBV6-1 to TRBJ1-3, with D hard to call. Germline CDR1 reads MNHNS; CDR2 reads SASEGT. V shed 6 bases and J shed 0 bases, with 12 bases lying between them. CDR3 length: 15 amino acids. DNA of the CDR3: TGTGCCAGCAGCCCGACGCCCGACTCTGGAAACACCATATATTTT. Its translation: CASSPTPDSGNTIYF.

This clonotype counts as medium-sized. This rearrangement joins TRBV19 to TRBJ1-6; D is possibly TRBD1 (6 bases). This CDR3 region has 14 residues. V was shortened by 7 bases and J by 2 bases, with 9 bases between the two germline ends. Germline CDR1 and CDR2: LNHDA and SQIVND (reference sequence). The CDR3 region has the DNA TGTGCCAGTAACGGGGGCACCTATAATTCACCCCTCCACTTT. As protein: CASNGGTYNSPLHF.

The chain combines TRBV6-5 with TRBJ1-2; D ambiguous. V was trimmed by 8 bases and J by 5 bases, leaving 21 bases between them. From germline, CDR1 is MNHEY and CDR2 SVGAGI. This CDR3 is 15 amino acids long. CDR3 sequence (DNA): TGTGCCAGCGTGCGGAGATCGATAATTGAGTATGGCTACACCTTC. Amino acids: CASVRRSIIEYGYTF.

This clonotype was seen only a few times. The gene calls are TRBV6-1 and TRBJ2-7; 8 bases line up with TRBD2. In germline, CDR1 is MNHNS, CDR2 SASEGT. The trim removed 0 bases at V and 1 base at J, leaving 2 bases unmatched. This CDR3 has 15 amino acids. The DNA of the CDR3 is TGTGCCAGCAGTGAAGCCGGGGGGGGTTCCTACGAGCAGTACTTC. Its translation: CASSEAGGGSYEQYF.

Within the sample, this clonotype is medium-sized. The chain is built from TRBV20-1 and TRBJ2-3; D remains unclear. The CDR3 is made up of 14 amino acids. V was clipped by 5 bases and J by 2 bases, with 14 bases between them. Germline CDR1 DFQATT, CDR2 SNEGSKA (reference sequence). The CDR3 bases are TGCAGTGCTCAGGCGTCAGCCCACACAGATACGCAGTATTTT. Translated, it gives CSAQASAHTDTQYF.

This rearrangement joins TRBV20-1 to TRBJ1-2; maybe TRBD1 (5 bases). This CDR3 has 14 residues. V dropped 6 bases and J dropped 0 bases, with 14 bases sitting between them. In germline, CDR1 is DFQATT, CDR2 SNEGSKA (reference sequence). The CDR3 region is CSATKGETNYGYTF. The CDR3 DNA sequence: TGCAGTGCCACTAAAGGGGAGACTAACTATGGCTACACCTTC.

By share, this clonotype counts as medium-sized. The CDR3 nucleotides read TGTGCCAGCAGTTCGGGACAGGGAAACTATGGCTACACCTTC. Amino acid sequence: CASSSGQGNYGYTF. The chain carries TRBV12-3 or TRBV12-4 and TRBJ1-2; 9 bases are shared with TRBD1. This CDR3 contains 14 residues. V shed 4 bases and J 2 bases; nucleotides not matched to a gene: 2.

As concerns this clonotype: A read error may be the cause here, since a much bigger clone is one base away. This chain uses TRBV19 with TRBJ2-7; D is perhaps TRBD1 (6 bases). V was shortened by 5 bases and J by 7 bases, with 21 bases between the two germline ends. This CDR3 contains 15 residues. Germline V CDR1 and CDR2: LNHDA, SQIVND (reference sequence). The CDR3 sequence is CASSLRTVTNSEQYF. CDR3 nucleotide sequence: TGTGCCAGTAGTCTGCGGACAGTAACCAATTCGGAGCAGTACTTC.

About this clonotype: With a much larger clone just one base away, this may be a read error. The J gene is TRBJ1-6, the V gene TRBV5-6, with D unresolved. CDR3 length: 12 residues. Germline V gene sequence: CDR1 SGHDT, CDR2 YYEEEE. For the CDR3, the DNA is TGTGCCAGCAGCTTGATACATTCACCCCTCCTCTTT. Translating it yields CASSLIHSPLLF.

The chain employs TRBV7-3 and TRBJ2-7; TRBD2 matches 8 bases. This CDR3 has 15 residues. V lost 5 bases and J lost 3; bases outside the gene matches: 9. From germline, CDR1 is SGHTA and CDR2 FQGTGA. CDR3: CASSPSSGSGYEQYF. The DNA of the CDR3 is TGTGCCAGCAGCCCATCGAGCGGGAGCGGCTACGAGCAGTACTTC.

V is TRBV2 and J is TRBJ1-2, with D unclear. The CDR3 consists of 16 residues. In germline, CDR1 is SNHLY, CDR2 FYNNEI. The V and J ends lost 4 bases and 4 bases respectively, with 19 bases between them. The CDR3 protein is CASSGRNVVSSYGYTF. CDR3 coding DNA: TGTGCCAGCAGTGGACGTAACGTGGTATCTAGCTATGGCTACACCTTC.

By share of the sample, this clonotype is medium-sized. The J gene is TRBJ2-7, the V gene TRBV27; the match to TRBD2 covers 10 bases. The CDR3 spans 16 residues. CDR1 is MNHEY and CDR2 is SMNVEV in the germline V gene (reference sequence). With V trimmed by 6 bases and J by 1 base, 9 bases remained unmatched. The CDR3 nucleotides are TGTGCCAGCAGGAGTTTAGCGGGAGGAAAATCCTACGAGCAGTACTTC. Translated, it gives CASRSLAGGKSYEQYF.